The sequence of this TCR beta chain was determined in a study of molecular identifiers for immune sequencing clone quantification. In this sample, this clonotype turned up many times. Unmatched junction bases numbered 3, after V lost 8 bases and J lost 0 bases. The CDR3 contains 14 residues. In germline, CDR1 is ENHRY, CDR2 SYGVKD. MiXCR was run by TCRdb on the PCR reads, yielding one entry per CDR3 protein. The data show 400,000 to 600,000 distinct CDR3 sequences, 20% to 25% seen once. This chain connects TRBV10-3 to TRBJ2-3; 9 bases map to TRBD2. The origin of this receptor is a human donor in good health. Some libraries in this study had Jurkat cell RNA spiked in. Sequencing input: naive CD8+ T cells from blood, with Jurkat cell RNA spiked in. The subset: FACS-sorted CD8+CD4-CCR7+CD45RA+ naive T cells. As DNA, the CDR3 is TGTGCCATCCCGCTAGCGGGGAGCACAGATACGCAGTATTTT. It encodes CAIPLAGSTDTQYF.